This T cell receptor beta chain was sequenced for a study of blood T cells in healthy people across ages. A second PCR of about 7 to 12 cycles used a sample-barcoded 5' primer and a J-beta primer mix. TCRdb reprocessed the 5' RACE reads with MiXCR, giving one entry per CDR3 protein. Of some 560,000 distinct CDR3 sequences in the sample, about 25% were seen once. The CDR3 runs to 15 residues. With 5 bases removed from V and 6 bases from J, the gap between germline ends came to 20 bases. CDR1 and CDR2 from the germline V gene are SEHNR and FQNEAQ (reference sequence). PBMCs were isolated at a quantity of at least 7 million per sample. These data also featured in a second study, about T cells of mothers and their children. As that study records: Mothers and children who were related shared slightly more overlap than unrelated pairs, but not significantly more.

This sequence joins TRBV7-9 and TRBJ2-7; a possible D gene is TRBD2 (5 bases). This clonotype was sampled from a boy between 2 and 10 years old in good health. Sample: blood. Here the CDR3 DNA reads TGTGCCAGCAGCAATAGACTCCGGGCCGAGGGCGAGCAGTACTTC. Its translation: CASSNRLRAEGEQYF.